This TCR beta chain was sequenced for a study of blood T cell repertoires in COVID-19. Study context: The United States, Italy and Spain provided the acute and convalescent COVID-19 samples.

TCRdb's table, derived via immunoSEQ multiplex PCR, lists solely in-frame clones and lacks some. The sample yields around 220,000 clones, around nine tenths seen once. CDR3 length equals 17 residues. J gave up 4 bases and V 4 bases, and 12 bases lay outside the gene matches. The chain is built from TRBV23-1 and TRBJ2-1; 8 bases align to TRBD2. TRBV23-1 is flagged as an ORF with uncertain function. The sequencing input was PBMCs or T cells enriched from blood (not recorded which). This clonotype was sampled from a woman under 30 who had recovered from COVID-19. The chain's CDR3 is CASSPHLVAGGYNEQFF. As DNA, the CDR3 is TGCGCCAGCAGTCCCCACCTTGTCGCGGGAGGATACAATGAGCAGTTCTTC.